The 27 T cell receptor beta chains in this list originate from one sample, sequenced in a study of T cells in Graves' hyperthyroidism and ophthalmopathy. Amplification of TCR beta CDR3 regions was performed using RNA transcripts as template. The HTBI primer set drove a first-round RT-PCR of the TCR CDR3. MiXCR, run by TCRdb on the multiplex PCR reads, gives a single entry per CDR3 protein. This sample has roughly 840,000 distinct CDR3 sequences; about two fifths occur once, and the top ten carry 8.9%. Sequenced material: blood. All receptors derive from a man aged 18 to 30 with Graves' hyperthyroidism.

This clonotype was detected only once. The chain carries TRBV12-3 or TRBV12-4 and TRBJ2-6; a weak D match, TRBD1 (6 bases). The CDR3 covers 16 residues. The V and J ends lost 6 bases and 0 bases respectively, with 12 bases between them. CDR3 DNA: TGTGCCAGCAGCACCGGACAGCTCTCTGGGGCCAACGTCCTGACTTTC. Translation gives CASSTGQLSGANVLTF.

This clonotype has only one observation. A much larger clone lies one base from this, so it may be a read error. CDR3 sequence (DNA): TGTGCCACCAGCAGATACAGGTCACAAGAGACCCAGTACTTC. Translation gives CATSRYRSQETQYF. The chain recombines TRBV15 with TRBJ2-5; D might be TRBD1 (5 bases). From germline, CDR1 is LNHNV and CDR2 YYDKDF (reference sequence). The CDR3 is 14 residues long. V lost 2 bases and J lost 2, with 9 bases in between. Full variable domain (rest looked up from reference TRBV15 and TRBJ2-5): DAMVIQNPRYQVTQFGKPVTLSCSQTLNHNVMYWYQQKSSQAPKLLFHYYDKDFNNEADTPDNFQSRRPNTSFCFLDIRSPGLGDTAMYLCATSRYRSQETQYFGPGTRLLVL.

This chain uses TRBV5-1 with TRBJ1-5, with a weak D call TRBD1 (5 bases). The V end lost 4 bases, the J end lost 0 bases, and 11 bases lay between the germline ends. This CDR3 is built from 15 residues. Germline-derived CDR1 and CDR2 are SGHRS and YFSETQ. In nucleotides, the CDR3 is TGCGCCAGCAGCAAATCAGGGTATAGCAATCAGCCCCAGCATTTT. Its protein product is CASSKSGYSNQPQHF.

CDR3: CASSLGEVQETQYF. The CDR3, as DNA: TGTGCCAGCAGCTTAGGCGAGGTTCAAGAGACCCAGTACTTC. This chain links TRBV13 with TRBJ2-5, with no clear D. V gave up 0 bases and J gave up 2 bases, with 7 bases separating them. Germline CDR1 reads PRHDT; CDR2 reads FYEKMQ (reference sequence). This CDR3 is built from 14 residues.

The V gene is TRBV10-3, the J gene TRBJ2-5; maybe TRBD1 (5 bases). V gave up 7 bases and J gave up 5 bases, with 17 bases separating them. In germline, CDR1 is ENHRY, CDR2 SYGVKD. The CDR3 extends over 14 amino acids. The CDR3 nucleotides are TGTGCCATCACCCAATGGGGAAGGGGTGAGACCCAGTACTTC. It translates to CAITQWGRGETQYF.

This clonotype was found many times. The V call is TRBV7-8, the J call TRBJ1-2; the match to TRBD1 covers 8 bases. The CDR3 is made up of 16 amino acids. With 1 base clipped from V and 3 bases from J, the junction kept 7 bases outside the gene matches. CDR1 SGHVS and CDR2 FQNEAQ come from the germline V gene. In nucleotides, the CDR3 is TGTGCCAGCAGCTTAGGCCGGGGACAGGCTGACTATGGCTACACCTTC. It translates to CASSLGRGQADYGYTF.

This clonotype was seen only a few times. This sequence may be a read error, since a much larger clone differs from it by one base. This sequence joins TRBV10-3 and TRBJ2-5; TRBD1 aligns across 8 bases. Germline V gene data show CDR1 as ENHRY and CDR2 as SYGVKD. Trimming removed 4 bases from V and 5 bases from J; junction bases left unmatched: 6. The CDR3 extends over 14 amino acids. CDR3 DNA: TGTGCCATCAGTGGGGACAGGCTGTTGGAGACCCAGTACTTC. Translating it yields CAISGDRLLETQYF.

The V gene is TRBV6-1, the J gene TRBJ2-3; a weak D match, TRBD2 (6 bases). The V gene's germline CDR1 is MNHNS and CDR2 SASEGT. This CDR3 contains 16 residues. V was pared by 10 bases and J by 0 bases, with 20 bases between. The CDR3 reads CAINSGTSTSTDTQYF. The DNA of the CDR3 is TGTGCCATCAATTCCGGGACTTCGACGAGCACAGATACGCAGTATTTT.

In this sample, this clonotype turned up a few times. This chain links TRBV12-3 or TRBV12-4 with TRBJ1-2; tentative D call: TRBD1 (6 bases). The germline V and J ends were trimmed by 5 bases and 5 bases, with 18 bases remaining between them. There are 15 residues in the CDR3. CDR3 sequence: CASSPTRGPTYGYTF. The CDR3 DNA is TGTGCCAGCAGTCCCACCAGGGGCCCAACGTATGGCTACACCTTC.

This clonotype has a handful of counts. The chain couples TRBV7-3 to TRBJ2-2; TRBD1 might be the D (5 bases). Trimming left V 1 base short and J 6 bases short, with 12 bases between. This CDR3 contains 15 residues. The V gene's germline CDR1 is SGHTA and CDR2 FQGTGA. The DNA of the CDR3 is TGTGCCAGCAGCTTAAAGGGGCCTAGTGCCGGGGAGCTGTTTTTT. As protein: CASSLKGPSAGELFF.

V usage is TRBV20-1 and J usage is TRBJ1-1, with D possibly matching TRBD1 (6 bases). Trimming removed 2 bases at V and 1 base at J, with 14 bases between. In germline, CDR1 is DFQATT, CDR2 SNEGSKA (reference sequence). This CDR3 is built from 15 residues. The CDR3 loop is CSARLQGSWNTEAFF. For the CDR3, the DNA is TGCAGTGCTAGACTACAGGGCTCCTGGAACACTGAAGCTTTCTTT.

The CDR3 DNA follows: TGTGCCAGCAGCGCGAGGGACAGGGGGAACGACGAGCAGTACTTC. It yields the protein CASSARDRGNDEQYF. The rearrangement uses TRBV7-2 and TRBJ2-7, with TRBD1 identical over 11 bases. Germline CDR1 reads SGHTA; CDR2 reads FQGNSA. V shed 5 bases, J shed 5 bases, and the junction held 8 bases outside the gene matches. The CDR3 is made up of 15 amino acids.

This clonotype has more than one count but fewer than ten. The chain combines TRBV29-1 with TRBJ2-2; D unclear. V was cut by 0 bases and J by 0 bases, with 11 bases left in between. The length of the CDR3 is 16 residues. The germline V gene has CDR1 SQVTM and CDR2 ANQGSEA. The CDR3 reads CSVEESQVTNTGELFF. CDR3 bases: TGCAGCGTTGAAGAGAGTCAAGTCACGAACACCGGGGAGCTGTTTTTT.

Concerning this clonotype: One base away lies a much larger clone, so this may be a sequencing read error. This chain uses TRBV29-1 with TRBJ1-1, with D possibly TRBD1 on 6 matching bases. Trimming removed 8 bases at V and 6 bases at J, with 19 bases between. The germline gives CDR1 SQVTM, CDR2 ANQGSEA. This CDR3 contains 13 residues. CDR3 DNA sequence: TGCAGCACTCACAGGGACTATTTCGCTGAAGCTTTCTTT. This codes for CSTHRDYFAEAFF.

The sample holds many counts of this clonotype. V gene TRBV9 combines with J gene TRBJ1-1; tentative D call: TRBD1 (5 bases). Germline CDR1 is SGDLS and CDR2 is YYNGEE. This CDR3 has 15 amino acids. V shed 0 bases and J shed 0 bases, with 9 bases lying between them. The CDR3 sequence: CASSVVGRLNTEAFF. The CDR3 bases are TGTGCCAGCAGCGTAGTGGGACGTCTGAACACTGAAGCTTTCTTT.

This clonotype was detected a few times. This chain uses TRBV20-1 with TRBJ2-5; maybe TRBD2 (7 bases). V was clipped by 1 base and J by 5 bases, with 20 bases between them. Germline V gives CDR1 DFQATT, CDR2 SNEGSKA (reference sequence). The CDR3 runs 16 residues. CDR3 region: CSARAYTGGGVETQYF. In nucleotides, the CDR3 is TGCAGTGCTAGAGCCTATACGGGGGGCGGGGTGGAGACCCAGTACTTC.

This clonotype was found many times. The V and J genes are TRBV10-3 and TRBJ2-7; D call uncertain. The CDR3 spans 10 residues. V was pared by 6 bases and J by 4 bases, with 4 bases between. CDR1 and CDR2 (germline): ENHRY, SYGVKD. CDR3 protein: CAIRPYEQYF. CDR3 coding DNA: TGTGCCATCAGACCTTACGAGCAGTACTTC.

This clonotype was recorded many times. CDR3 in DNA: TGTGCCAGCAGCTCAACAGGGGCCCGCTCGACCCAGTACTTC. Its translation: CASSSTGARSTQYF. This chain connects TRBV7-9 to TRBJ2-5; TRBD1 matches 7 bases. This CDR3 contains 14 residues. The junction had 9 bases not matched to a gene; V was cut back by 4 bases and J by 7 bases. Looked up from germline, CDR1 is SEHNR and CDR2 is FQNEAQ (reference sequence).

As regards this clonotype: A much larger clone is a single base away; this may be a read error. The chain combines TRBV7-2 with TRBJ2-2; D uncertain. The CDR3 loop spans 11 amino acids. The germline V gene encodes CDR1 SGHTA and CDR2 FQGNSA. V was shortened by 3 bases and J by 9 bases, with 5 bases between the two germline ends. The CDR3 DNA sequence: TGTGCCAGCAGCTTCGCACGGGAGCTGTTTTTT. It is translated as CASSFARELFF.

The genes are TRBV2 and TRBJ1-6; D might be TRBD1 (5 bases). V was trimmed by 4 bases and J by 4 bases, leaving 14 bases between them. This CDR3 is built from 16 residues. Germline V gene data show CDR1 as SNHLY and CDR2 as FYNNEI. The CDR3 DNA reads TGTGCCAGCAGTGCCCCCGGGACTCTATATAATTCACCCCTCCACTTT. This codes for CASSAPGTLYNSPLHF.

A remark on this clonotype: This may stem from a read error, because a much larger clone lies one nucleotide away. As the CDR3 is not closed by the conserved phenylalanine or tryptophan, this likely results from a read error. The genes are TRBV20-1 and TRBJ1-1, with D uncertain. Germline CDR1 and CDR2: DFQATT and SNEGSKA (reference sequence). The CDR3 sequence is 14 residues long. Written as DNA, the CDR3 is TGCAGCGCCACTCCCGGACCGTCTAACACTGAAGCTTTCTCT. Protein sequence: CSATPGPSNTEAFS.

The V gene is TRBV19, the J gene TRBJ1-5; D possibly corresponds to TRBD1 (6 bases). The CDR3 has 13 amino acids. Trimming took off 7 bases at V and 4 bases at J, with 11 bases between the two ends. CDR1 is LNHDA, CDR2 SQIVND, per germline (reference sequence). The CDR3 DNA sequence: TGTGCCAGTACCTACACAGGGAATCAGCCCCAGCATTTT. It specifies CASTYTGNQPQHF.

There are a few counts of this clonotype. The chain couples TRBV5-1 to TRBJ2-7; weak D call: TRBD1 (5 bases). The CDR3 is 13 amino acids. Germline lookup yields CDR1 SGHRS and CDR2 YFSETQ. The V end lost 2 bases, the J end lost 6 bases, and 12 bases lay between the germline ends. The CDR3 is CASSFSLRAEQYF. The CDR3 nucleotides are TGCGCCAGCAGCTTCTCTCTCAGGGCCGAGCAGTACTTC.

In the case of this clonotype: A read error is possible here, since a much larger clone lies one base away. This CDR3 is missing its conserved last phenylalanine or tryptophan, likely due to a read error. The CDR3 region has the DNA TGCGCCAGCAGTGAGTGGGATTCCTACGAGCAGTACCTC. Protein sequence: CASSEWDSYEQYL. The V gene is TRBV10-2, the J gene TRBJ2-7; D is ambiguous. This CDR3 spans 13 amino acids. Trimming pared 1 base from V and 1 base from J, leaving 5 bases between. Per the germline V gene, CDR1 is WSHSY and CDR2 is SAAADI.

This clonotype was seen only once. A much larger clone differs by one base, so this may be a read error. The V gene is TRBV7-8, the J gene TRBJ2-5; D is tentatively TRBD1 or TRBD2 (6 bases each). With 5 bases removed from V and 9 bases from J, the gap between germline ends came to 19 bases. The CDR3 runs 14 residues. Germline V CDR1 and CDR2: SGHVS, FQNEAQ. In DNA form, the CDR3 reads TGTGCCAGCAGCCTACCCACAGGGAGGAAGGCCCAGTACTTC. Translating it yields CASSLPTGRKAQYF.

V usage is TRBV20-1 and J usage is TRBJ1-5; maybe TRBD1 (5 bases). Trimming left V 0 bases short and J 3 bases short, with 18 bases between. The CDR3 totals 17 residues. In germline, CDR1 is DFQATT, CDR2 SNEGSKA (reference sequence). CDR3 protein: CSARDLWGRDDNQPQHF. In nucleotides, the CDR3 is TGCAGTGCTAGAGATCTGTGGGGCAGGGATGACAATCAGCCCCAGCATTTT.

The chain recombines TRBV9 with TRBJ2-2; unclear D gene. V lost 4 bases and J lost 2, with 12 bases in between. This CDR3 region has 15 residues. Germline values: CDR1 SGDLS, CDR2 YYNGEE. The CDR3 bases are TGTGCCAGCAGCCGCCGTAGTATTAACACCGGGGAGCTGTTTTTT. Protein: CASSRRSINTGELFF. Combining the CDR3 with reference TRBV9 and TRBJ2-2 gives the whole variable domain DSGVTQTPKHLITATGQRVTLRCSPRSGDLSVYWYQQSLDQGLQFLIQYYNGEERAKGNILERFSAQQFPDLHSELNLSSLELGDSALYFCASSRRSINTGELFFGEGSRLTVL.